The source of this T cell receptor beta chain is a study of tissue T cells after allogeneic stem cell transplantation. Study context: Adult allogeneic hematopoietic cell transplant recipients with steroid-refractory graft-versus-host disease were prospectively enrolled for research autopsy. Findings of the study overall: Shared clones across patients were few; motif clustering revealed tissue-specific shared signatures. Tissue-detected TCR repertoire was only partly captured by blood and spleen T cells.

Trimming removed 0 bases at V and 6 bases at J, with 10 bases between. Per germline, CDR1 SGHAT and CDR2 FQNNGV. The CDR3 covers 14 residues. CDR3 sequences, V/J genes, frequencies and template counts came from survey-depth TCRbeta sequencing. Produced via immunoSEQ multiplex PCR; TCRdb's table is partial and in-frame only. The sample has around 25,000 clones; under 95% are singletons. Remarks on this clone: Antigen: not known.

This chain uses TRBV11-2 with TRBJ2-3; tentatively, D is TRBD1 (5 bases). This TCR came from a male donor aged 60 or over who later had graft-versus-host disease after an allogeneic stem cell transplant. This specimen consisted of blood, obtained before transplantation. The CDR3 sequence: CASSLDQGSDTQYF. In DNA form, the CDR3 reads TGTGCCAGCAGCTTAGATCAGGGTAGCGATACGCAGTATTTT. The full variable domain, with the rest looked up from reference TRBV11-2 and TRBJ2-3, is EAGVAQSPRYKIIEKRQSVAFWCNPISGHATLYWYQQILGQGPKLLIQFQNNGVVDDSQLPKDRFSAERLKGVDSTLKIQPAKLEDSAVYLCASSLDQGSDTQYFGPGTRLTVL.